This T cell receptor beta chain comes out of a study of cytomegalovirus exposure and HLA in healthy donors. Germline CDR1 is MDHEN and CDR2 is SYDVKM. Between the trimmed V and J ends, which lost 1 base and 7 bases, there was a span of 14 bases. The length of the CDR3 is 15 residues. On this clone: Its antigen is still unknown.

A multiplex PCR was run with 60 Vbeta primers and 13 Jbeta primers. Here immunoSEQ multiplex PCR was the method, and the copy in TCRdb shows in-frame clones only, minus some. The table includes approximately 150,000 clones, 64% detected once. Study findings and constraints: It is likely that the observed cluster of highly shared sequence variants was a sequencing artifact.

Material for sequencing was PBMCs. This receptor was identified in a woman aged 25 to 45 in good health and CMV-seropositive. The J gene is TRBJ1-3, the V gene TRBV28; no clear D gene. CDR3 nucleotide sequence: TGTGCCAGCAGTTTATTCTCCCCATATGGCAACACCATATATTTT. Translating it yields CASSLFSPYGNTIYF.